This TCR beta chain comes out of a study of spatial heterogeneity in lung cancer. Each CDR3 protein is one row after TCRdb ran MiXCR on the 5' RACE reads. This sample yields tens of thousands of distinct CDR3 sequences, of which approximately 8% are seen a single time; about 9.2% belongs to the top ten. Trimming cost V 3 bases and J 10 bases; bases outside gene matches: 6. Germline values: CDR1 KGHSH, CDR2 LQKENI. This CDR3 contains 14 residues. This clonotype was recorded many times. As to time point: blood at routine non-recurrence follow-up after resection. The genes are TRBV18 and TRBJ1-6; 7 nucleotides match TRBD1. The receptor was isolated from a male donor with early-stage non-small cell lung cancer. Material: PBMCs, obtained at follow-up. Written as DNA, the CDR3 is TGTGCCAGCTCACCGACAGGGTTAAGGTCACCCCTCCACTTT. Translation: CASSPTGLRSPLHF.